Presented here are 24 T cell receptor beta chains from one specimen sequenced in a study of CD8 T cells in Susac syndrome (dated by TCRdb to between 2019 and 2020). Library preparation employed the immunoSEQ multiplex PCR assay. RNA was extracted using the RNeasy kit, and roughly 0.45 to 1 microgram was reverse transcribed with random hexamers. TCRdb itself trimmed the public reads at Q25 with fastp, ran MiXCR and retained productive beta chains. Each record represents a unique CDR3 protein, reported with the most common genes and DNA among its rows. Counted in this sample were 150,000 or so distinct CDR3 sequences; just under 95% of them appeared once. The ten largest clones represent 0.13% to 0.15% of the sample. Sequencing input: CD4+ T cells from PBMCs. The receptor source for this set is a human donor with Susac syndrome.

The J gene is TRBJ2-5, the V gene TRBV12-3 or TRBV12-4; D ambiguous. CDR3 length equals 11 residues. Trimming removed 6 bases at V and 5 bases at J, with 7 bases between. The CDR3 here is CASSQSETQYF. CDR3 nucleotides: TGTGCCAGCAGCCAAAGTGAGACCCAGTACTTC.

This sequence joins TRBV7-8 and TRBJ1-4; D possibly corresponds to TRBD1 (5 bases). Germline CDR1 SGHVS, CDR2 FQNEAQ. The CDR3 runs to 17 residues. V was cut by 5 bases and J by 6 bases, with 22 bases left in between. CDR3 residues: CASSPREPGRGDEKLFF. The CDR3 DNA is TGTGCCAGCAGCCCAAGAGAACCGGGACGGGGGGATGAAAAACTGTTTTTT.

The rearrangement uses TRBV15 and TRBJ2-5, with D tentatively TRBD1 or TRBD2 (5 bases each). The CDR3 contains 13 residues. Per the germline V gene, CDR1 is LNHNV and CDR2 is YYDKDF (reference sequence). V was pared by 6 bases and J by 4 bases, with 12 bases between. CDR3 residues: CATSNRDVETQYF. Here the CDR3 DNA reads TGTGCCACCAGTAATAGGGACGTAGAGACCCAGTACTTC.

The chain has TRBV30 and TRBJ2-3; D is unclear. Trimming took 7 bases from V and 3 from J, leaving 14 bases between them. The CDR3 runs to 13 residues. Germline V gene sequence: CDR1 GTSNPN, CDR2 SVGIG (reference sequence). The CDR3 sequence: CALEVWGTDTQYF. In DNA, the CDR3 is TGTGCCTTAGAAGTCTGGGGTACAGATACGCAGTATTTT.

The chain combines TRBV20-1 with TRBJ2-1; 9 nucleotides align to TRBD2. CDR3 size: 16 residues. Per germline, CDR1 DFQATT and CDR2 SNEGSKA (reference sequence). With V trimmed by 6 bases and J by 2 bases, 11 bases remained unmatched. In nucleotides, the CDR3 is TGCAGTGCCCACCGACCGCGGGGGGGCCCCTACAATGAGCAGTTCTTC. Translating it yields CSAHRPRGGPYNEQFF.

The CDR3, as DNA: TGTGCCAGCAGCCCGGACAGGGGGCGAGGTTCACCCCTCCACTTT. It specifies CASSPDRGRGSPLHF. The V call is TRBV12-3 or TRBV12-4, the J call TRBJ1-6; 11 bases fit TRBD1. The CDR3 has 15 residues. The J segment lost 9 bases and the V segment lost 6 bases, leaving 7 bases of the junction unmatched.

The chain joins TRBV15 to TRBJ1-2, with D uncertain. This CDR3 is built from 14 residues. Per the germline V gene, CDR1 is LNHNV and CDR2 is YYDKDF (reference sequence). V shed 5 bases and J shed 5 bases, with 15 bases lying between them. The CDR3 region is CATSPGRGFYGYTF. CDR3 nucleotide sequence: TGTGCCACCAGCCCGGGGAGAGGGTTTTATGGCTACACCTTC.

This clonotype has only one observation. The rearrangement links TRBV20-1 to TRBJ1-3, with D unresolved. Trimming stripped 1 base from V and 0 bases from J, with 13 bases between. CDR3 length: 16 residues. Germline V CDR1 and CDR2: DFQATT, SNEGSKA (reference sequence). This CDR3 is CSARVAGKDSGNTIYF. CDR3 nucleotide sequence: TGCAGTGCTAGAGTTGCGGGGAAGGACTCTGGAAACACCATATATTTT.

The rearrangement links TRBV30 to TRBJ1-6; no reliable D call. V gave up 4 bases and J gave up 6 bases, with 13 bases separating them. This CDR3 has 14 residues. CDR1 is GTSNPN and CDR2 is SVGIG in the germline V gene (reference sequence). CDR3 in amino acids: CAWIRREINSPLHF. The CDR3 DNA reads TGTGCCTGGATCCGACGGGAGATTAATTCACCCCTCCACTTT. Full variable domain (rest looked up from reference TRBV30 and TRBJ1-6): SQTIHQWPATLVQPVGSPLSLECTVEGTSNPNLYWYRQAAGRGLQLLFYSVGIGQISSEVPQNLSASRPQDRQFILSSKKLLLSDSGFYLCAWIRREINSPLHFGNGTRLTVT.

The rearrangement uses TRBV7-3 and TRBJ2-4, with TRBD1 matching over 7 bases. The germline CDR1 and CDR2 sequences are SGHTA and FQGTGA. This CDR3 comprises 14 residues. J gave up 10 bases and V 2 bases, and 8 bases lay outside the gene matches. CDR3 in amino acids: CASSLSRDSPIQYF. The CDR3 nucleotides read TGTGCCAGCAGCTTATCCCGGGACAGCCCAATTCAGTACTTC.

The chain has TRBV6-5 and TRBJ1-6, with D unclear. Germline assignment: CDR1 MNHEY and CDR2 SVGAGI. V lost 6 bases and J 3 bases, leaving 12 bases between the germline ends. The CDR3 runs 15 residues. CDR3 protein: CASRLGSHYNSPLHF. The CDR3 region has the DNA TGTGCCAGCAGGCTCGGGTCACACTATAATTCACCCCTCCACTTT.

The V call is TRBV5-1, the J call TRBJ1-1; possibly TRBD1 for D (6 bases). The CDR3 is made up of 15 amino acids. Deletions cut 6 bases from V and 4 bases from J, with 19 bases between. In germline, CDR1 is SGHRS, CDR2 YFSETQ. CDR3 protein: CASTLGGNTRTEAFF. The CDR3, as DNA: TGCGCCAGCACCCTGGGGGGCAATACGCGCACTGAAGCTTTCTTT.

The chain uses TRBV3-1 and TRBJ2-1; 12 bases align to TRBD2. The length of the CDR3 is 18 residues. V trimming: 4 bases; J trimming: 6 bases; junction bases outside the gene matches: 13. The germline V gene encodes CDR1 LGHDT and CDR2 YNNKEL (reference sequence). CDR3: CASSRQGTSGPYLNEQFF. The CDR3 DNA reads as TGTGCCAGCAGCCGCCAAGGGACTAGCGGGCCATACCTCAATGAGCAGTTCTTC.

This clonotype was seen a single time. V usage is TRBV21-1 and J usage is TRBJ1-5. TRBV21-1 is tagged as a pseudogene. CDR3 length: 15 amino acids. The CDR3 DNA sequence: TGTGCCAGCAGCAAAAGGGACGGCGAAAATCAGCCCCAGCATTTT. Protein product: CASSKRDGENQPQHF.

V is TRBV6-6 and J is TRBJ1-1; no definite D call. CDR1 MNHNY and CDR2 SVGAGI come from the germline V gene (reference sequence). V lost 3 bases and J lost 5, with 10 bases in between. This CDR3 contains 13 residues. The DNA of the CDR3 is TGTGCCAGCAGTTATAGATGGGGTACTGAAGCTTTCTTT. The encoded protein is CASSYRWGTEAFF.

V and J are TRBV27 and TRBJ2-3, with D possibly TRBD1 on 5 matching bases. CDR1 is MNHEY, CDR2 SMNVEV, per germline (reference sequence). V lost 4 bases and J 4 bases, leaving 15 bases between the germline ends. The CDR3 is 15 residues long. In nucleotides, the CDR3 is TGTGCCAGCAGTTCTACCGGTAGGGGCCCAGATACGCAGTATTTT. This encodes CASSSTGRGPDTQYF.

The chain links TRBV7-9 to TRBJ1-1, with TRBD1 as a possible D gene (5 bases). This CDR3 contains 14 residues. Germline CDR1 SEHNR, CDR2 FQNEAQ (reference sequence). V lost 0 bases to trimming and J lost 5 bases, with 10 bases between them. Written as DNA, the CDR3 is TGTGCCAGCAGCTTAGCAGGGGCAGGGACTGAAGCTTTCTTT. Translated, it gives CASSLAGAGTEAFF.

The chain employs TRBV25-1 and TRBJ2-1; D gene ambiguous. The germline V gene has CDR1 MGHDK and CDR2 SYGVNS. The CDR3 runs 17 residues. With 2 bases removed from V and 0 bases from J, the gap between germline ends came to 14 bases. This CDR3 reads CASSELSETYSYNEQFF. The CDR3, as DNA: TGTGCCAGCAGTGAACTCTCTGAAACCTACTCCTACAATGAGCAGTTCTTC.

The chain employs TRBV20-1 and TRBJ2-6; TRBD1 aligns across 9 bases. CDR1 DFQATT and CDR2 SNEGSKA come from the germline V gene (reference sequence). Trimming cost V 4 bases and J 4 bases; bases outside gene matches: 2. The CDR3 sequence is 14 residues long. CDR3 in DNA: TGCAGTGCTAACGACAGGGGGGGGGCCAACGTCCTGACTTTC. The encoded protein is CSANDRGGANVLTF.

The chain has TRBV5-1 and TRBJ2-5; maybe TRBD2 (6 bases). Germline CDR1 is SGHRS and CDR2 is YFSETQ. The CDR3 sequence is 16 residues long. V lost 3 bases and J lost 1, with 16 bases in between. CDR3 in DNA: TGCGCCAGCAGCTCAATCCAGGTGGGACTCCAAGAGACCCAGTACTTC. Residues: CASSSIQVGLQETQYF. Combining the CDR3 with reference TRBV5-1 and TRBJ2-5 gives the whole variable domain KAGVTQTPRYLIKTRGQQVTLSCSPISGHRSVSWYQQTPGQGLQFLFEYFSETQRNKGNFPGRFSGRQFSNSRSEMNVSTLELGDSALYLCASSSIQVGLQETQYFGPGTRLLVL.

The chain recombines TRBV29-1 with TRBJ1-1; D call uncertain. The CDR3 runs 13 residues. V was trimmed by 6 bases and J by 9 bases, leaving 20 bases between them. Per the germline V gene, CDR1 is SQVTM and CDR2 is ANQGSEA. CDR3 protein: CSVTRALGGKAFF. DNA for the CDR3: TGCAGCGTAACCCGGGCCTTGGGAGGTAAAGCTTTCTTT.

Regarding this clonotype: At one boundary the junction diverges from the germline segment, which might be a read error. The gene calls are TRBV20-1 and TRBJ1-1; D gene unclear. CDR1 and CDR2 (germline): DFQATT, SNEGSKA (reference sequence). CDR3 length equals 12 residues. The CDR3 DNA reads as TGCAGTGCTAGAGATACCAGGACTGCAGCTTTCTTT. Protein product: CSARDTRTAAFF.

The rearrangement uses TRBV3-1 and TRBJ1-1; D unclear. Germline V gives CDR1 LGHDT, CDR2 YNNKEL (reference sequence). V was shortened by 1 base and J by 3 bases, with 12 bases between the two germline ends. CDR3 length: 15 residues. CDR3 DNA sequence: TGTGCCAGCAGCCAAGTAGCTGCCACGGACACTGAAGCTTTCTTT. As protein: CASSQVAATDTEAFF.

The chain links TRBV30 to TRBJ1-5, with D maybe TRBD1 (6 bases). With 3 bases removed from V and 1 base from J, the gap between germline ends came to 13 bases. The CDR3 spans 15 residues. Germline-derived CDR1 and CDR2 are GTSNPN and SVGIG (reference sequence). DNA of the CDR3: TGTGCCTGGAGCGTGTGGGGGGCGAGCAATCAGCCCCAGCATTTT. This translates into CAWSVWGASNQPQHF.